This T cell receptor (beta chain) was retrieved from a study of T-cell memory formation after mild COVID-19. Across the study: There were largely donor-specific TCR clusters. Whole-study results and caveats: The finding that pre-infection memory included some responding clones suggested that cross-reactive memory joined. Confirmation of SARS-CoV-2 specificity was lacking for second-wave clones peaking day 37. Those CD4+ clones that contracted were mainly in CM and EM (CD8+ ones in EMRA).

Via MiXCR, TCRdb re-called the 5' RACE reads, giving one row per CDR3 protein. The sample consists of about 140,000 distinct CDR3 sequences, 14% to 15% of them appearing once. The germline V gene has CDR1 MRHNA and CDR2 SNTAGT. CDR3 length equals 16 residues. V lost 1 base and J lost 0, with 10 bases in between. This clonotype was counted a few times. Its antigen is as yet unknown. This sequence originates from an adult woman who had mild COVID-19 (a few samples of this study predate the infection). Cell type and time point are not known. Material: PBMCs or a T cell subset sorted from them (not recorded which). The V and J genes are TRBV6-4 and TRBJ2-1, with a tentative D call TRBD1 (6 bases). The CDR3 reads CASSDFTGSSYNEQFF. In DNA form, the CDR3 reads TGTGCCAGCAGTGACTTTACAGGGAGCTCCTACAATGAGCAGTTCTTC.